The clone carrying this T cell receptor (beta chain) was picked up one time. The antigen is not known. cDNA libraries of TCR beta carried unique molecular identifiers. Once about 0.95 to 10 million T cells were used, roughly 500,000 cDNA molecules resulted. TCRdb re-analysed the PCR reads in MiXCR, keeping a single row per CDR3 protein. Seen here are roughly 650,000 distinct CDR3 sequences, approximately 59% observed once, and the top ten hold around 11%. The data originate from a study of post-analysis software for immune sequencing data. Study context: Secondary progressive, relapsing-remitting and progressive-relapsing multiple sclerosis were among the included disease courses.

Study results and limitations: Patients with multiple sclerosis recorded significantly lower normalized Chao1 diversity than controls, the study found. When patients were compared with controls, roughly five TRBV segments were more frequent, TRBV5-6, TRBV5-1 and TRBV20-1 among them.

V shed 2 bases and J shed 1 base, with 10 bases lying between them. CDR3 length: 15 residues. Germline V gene sequence: CDR1 SGHTA, CDR2 FQGNSA. The chain joins TRBV7-2 to TRBJ2-3; D is undetermined. What was sequenced was blood. The receptor was derived from a girl between 2 and 10 years old with multiple sclerosis. CDR3 in amino acids: CASSLWARGTDTQYF. CDR3 nucleotides: TGTGCCAGCAGCTTATGGGCGAGAGGCACAGATACGCAGTATTTT.